This T cell receptor beta chain was recovered during a study of siplizumab effects on memory and regulatory T cells. Findings and caveats of the study: Significantly reduced by siplizumab was the cumulative frequency of alloreactive sequences, namely those traceable to unstimulated CD4+ memory cells.

In regard to this clone: Antigen specificity is unknown.

This CDR3 region has 19 residues. V gave up 5 bases and J gave up 1 base, with 24 bases separating them. Per the germline V gene, CDR1 is MDHEN and CDR2 is SYDVKM. Assays covered about 10^5 TCR templates per sample. The method was immunoSEQ multiplex PCR; TCRdb's version includes in-frame clones alone and lacks a portion of them. This sample has 100,000 or so clones, with about 93% found just once. Sequenced sample: Tregs sorted from blood. The rearrangement links TRBV28 to TRBJ1-5; D ambiguous. The TCR comes from a human donor in good health. Here the CDR3 DNA reads TGTGCCAGCAGTGCTAAGACAACCCTCCGGGAGAGGAGCAATCAGCCCCAGCATTTT. This codes for CASSAKTTLRERSNQPQHF.